The present T cell receptor beta chain was sequenced within a study of long-term antiretroviral therapy in people with HIV. Study-wide results and limits: Someone took the blood between about 2003 and 2017, maybe while older ART regimens were in use.

With regard to this clone: Its target is unknown.

V lost 0 bases to trimming and J lost 2 bases; unmatched junction nucleotides: 10. The CDR3 covers 17 residues. CDR1 is SGHVS, CDR2 FQNEAQ, per germline. immunoSEQ v3.0 was run at survey level. Sequencing was performed with immunoSEQ multiplex PCR; in TCRdb, only in-frame clones are kept and a portion is missing. The top ten clones hold over 20% of a sample with approximately 9,400 clones, around 79% of them seen once. Here the sequenced sample was unsorted PBMCs, taken 0.6 years before starting antiretroviral therapy. V gene TRBV7-8 combines with J gene TRBJ2-7, with 7 bases fitting TRBD2. The TCR was taken from a man aged 35 to 55 with HIV. CDR3 region: CASSLAGGRELPYEQYF. CDR3 DNA sequence: TGTGCCAGCAGCTTAGCGGGGGGGAGGGAATTACCCTACGAGCAGTACTTC.